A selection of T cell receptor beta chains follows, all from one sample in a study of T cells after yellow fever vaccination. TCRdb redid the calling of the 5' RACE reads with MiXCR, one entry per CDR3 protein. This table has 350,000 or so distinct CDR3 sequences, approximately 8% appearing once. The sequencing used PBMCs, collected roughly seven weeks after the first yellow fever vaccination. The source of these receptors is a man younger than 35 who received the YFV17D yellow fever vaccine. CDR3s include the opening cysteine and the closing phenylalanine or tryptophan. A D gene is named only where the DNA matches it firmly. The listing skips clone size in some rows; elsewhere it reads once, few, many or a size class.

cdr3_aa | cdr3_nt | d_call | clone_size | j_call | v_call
CAWSSDPGGYTF | TGTGCCTGGAGTTCGGACCCGGGAGGCTACACCTTC | . | . | TRBJ1-2 | TRBV30
CASSTGENTEAFF | TGTGCCAGCTCGACAGGGGAGAACACTGAAGCTTTCTTT | TRBD1 | many | TRBJ1-1 | TRBV18
CASSILGANEQFF | TGCGCCAGCAGCATCCTCGGGGCCAATGAGCAGTTCTTC | . | . | TRBJ2-1 | TRBV5-1
CASSPQGANNQPQHF | TGTGCCAGCAGCCCACAGGGGGCTAACAATCAGCCCCAGCATTTT | TRBD1 | . | TRBJ1-5 | TRBV7-2
CASSVVRGGLSDTQYF | TGTGCCAGCAGTGTTGTCCGGGGGGGCCTATCAGATACGCAGTATTTT | TRBD2 | . | TRBJ2-3 | TRBV2
CASSFRATGVGTEAFF | TGTGCCAGCAGCTTCCGAGCCACAGGCGTAGGCACTGAAGCTTTCTTT | . | . | TRBJ1-1 | TRBV6-5
CASSGQGRLNTEAFF | TGTGCCAGCAGTGGACAGGGGAGATTGAACACTGAAGCTTTCTTT | TRBD1 | . | TRBJ1-1 | TRBV25-1
CASSYVGATNEKLFF | TGTGCCAGCAGTTACGTGGGAGCAACTAATGAAAAACTGTTTTTT | . | few | TRBJ1-4 | TRBV6-2/TRBV6-3
CASSLGIGGEGGTEAFF | TGCGCCAGCAGCTTGGGGATAGGGGGCGAAGGAGGAACTGAAGCTTTCTTT | TRBD1 | few | TRBJ1-1 | TRBV5-1
CSARLRSTDTQYF | TGCAGTGCTAGACTGCGGAGCACAGATACGCAGTATTTT | . | . | TRBJ2-3 | TRBV20-1
CASRELAGGRNEQFF | TGTGCCAGCAGAGAACTAGCGGGGGGGAGGAATGAGCAGTTCTTC | TRBD2 | . | TRBJ2-1 | TRBV28
CASSQAKVNTEAFF | TGTGCCAGCAGCCAGGCCAAGGTGAACACTGAAGCTTTCTTT | . | . | TRBJ1-1 | TRBV3-1
CASTNGQEQFF | TGTGCCAGCACCAATGGACAGGAGCAGTTCTTC | . | . | TRBJ2-1 | TRBV11-1
CASSHVGELEQYF | TGCGCCAGCAGCCATGTTGGAGAATTAGAGCAGTACTTC | . | few | TRBJ2-7 | TRBV4-3
CATSRGPGDRGNTEAFF | TGTGCCACCAGCAGAGGTCCAGGGGACAGAGGGAACACTGAAGCTTTCTTT | TRBD1 | few | TRBJ1-1 | TRBV15
CASSPALASGEQFF | TGTGCCAGCTCGCCCGCACTAGCCAGCGGTGAGCAGTTCTTC | . | few | TRBJ2-1 | TRBV18
CASSAPGLSNEQFF | TGTGCCAGCAGTGCCCCCGGACTTTCCAATGAGCAGTTCTTC | . | few | TRBJ2-1 | TRBV25-1
CASSPTDYNSPLHF | TGTGCCAGCAGTCCCACGGACTATAATTCACCCCTCCACTTT | . | few | TRBJ1-6 | TRBV12-3/TRBV12-4
CASSPSGGATDEQFF | TGTGCCAGCAGCCCCAGCGGGGGGGCCACCGATGAGCAGTTCTTC | TRBD2 | many | TRBJ2-1 | TRBV7-3
CATSGTGTSGANEQFF | TGTGCCACCAGTGGTACCGGGACTAGCGGGGCCAATGAGCAGTTCTTC | TRBD2 | . | TRBJ2-1 | TRBV24-1
CASSLAMGTEGEKLFF | TGCGCCAGCAGCTTGGCCATGGGGACTGAGGGTGAAAAACTGTTTTTT | . | . | TRBJ1-4 | TRBV5-1
CASSSINGQETQYF | TGTGCCAGCAGCTCCATCAACGGGCAAGAGACCCAGTACTTC | . | . | TRBJ2-5 | TRBV7-8
CASSGHLDSRAFF | TGTGCCAGCAGTGGCCACCTGGACAGTCGAGCTTTCTTT | . | many | TRBJ1-1 | TRBV25-1
CSASDLRGGDVTQYF | TGCAGTGCTAGTGACTTACGCGGAGGGGATGTGACCCAGTACTTC | . | . | TRBJ2-5 | TRBV20-1
CAISGTGAVGELFF | TGTGCCATCAGCGGGACAGGGGCGGTCGGGGAGCTGTTTTTT | TRBD1 | . | TRBJ2-2 | TRBV10-3